This T cell receptor beta chain was captured by sequencing in a study of blood T cell repertoires in COVID-19. Study details: PBMCs, B-cell-depleted T cells, or T cells provided the cDNA or gDNA that made up the material.

Enrollment of patients from Seattle took place during active infection, with longitudinal follow-up. Sequencing was performed with immunoSEQ multiplex PCR; in TCRdb, only in-frame clones are kept and a portion is missing. Counted here are around 250,000 clones, 75% to 90% occurring once; the ten biggest clones make up roughly a tenth. Material for sequencing was peripheral blood. The clonotype was recovered from a woman aged 70 to 79 with COVID-19, enrolled during active disease.

CDR3 loop: CAIRPTGAASFEQYF. CDR3 DNA sequence: TGTGCCATCAGGCCAACAGGGGCCGCGAGTTTCGAGCAGTACTTC. This sequence joins TRBV10-3 and TRBJ2-7; TRBD1 matches 7 bases. Trimming at V came to 6 bases and at J to 6 bases, leaving 14 bases not matched to a gene. This CDR3 has 15 amino acids. Germline V gives CDR1 ENHRY, CDR2 SYGVKD.